This T cell receptor beta chain was sequenced during a study of OX40 agonist ivuxolimab in advanced cancers. Study-wide context: The patients received agonistic anti-OX40 (CD134) antibody ivuxolimab. Points from the study as a whole: On average, a greater number of expanded clones characterised CD8+ T cells relative to CD4+.

Turning to this clone: Its antigen is unknown.

Sequencing used immunoSEQ multiplex PCR; TCRdb keeps in-frame clones, though not all of them. Of about 50,000 clones in the sample, approximately 79% are singletons; the top ten hold approximately 2.3%. Germline values: CDR1 MNHNY, CDR2 SVGAGI (reference sequence). V lost 5 bases and J 8 bases, leaving 7 bases between the germline ends. CDR3 length: 12 residues. The J gene is TRBJ1-6, the V gene TRBV6-6; D remains ambiguous. The material sequenced was CD4+ or CD8+ T cells sorted from blood, taken in a trial of the OX40 agonist ivuxolimab. This receptor was identified in an adult with an advanced solid tumor such as melanoma, head and neck, liver or kidney cancer. DNA for the CDR3: TGTGCCAGCAGTACTGAATATTCACCCCTCCACTTT. It is translated as CASSTEYSPLHF.